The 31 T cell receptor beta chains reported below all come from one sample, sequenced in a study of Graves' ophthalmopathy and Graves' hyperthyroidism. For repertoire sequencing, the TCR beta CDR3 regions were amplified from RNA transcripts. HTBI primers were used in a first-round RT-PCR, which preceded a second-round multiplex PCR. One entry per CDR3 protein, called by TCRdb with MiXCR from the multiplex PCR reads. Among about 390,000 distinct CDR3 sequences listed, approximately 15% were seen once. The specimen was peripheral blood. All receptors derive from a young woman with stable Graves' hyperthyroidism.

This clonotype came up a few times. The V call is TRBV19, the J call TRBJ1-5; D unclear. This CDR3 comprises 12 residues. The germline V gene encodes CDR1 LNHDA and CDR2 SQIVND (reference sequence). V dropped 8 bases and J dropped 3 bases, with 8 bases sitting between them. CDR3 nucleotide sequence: TGTGCCAGTGAATACCCCAATCAGCCCCAGCATTTT. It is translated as CASEYPNQPQHF.

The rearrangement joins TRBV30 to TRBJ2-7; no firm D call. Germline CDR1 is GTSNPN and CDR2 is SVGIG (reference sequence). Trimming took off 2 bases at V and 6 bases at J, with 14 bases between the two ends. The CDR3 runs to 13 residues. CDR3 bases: TGTGCCTGGAGTACCGCCGGCTCGGGCGAGCAGTACTTC. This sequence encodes CAWSTAGSGEQYF.

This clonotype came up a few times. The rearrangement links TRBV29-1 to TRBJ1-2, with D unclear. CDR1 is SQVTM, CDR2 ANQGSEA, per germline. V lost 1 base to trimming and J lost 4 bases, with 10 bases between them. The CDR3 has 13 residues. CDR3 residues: CSVEVGRTYGYTF. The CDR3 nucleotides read TGCAGCGTTGAAGTTGGCCGGACCTATGGCTACACCTTC. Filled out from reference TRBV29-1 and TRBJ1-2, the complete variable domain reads SAVISQKPSRDICQRGTSLTIQCQVDSQVTMMFWYRQQPGQSLTLIATANQGSEATYESGFVIDKFPISRPNLTFSTLTVSNMSPEDSSIYLCSVEVGRTYGYTFGSGTRLTVV.

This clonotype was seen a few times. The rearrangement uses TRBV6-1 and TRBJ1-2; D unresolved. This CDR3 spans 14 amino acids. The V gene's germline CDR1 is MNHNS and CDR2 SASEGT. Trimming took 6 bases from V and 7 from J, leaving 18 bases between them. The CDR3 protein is CASSQVAGRVGYTF. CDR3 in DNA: TGTGCCAGCAGCCAAGTGGCGGGTAGGGTTGGCTACACCTTC.

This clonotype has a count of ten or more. This CDR3 reads CASSQGTGSSYEQYF. CDR3 DNA: TGTGCCAGCAGCCAGGGGACAGGGAGCAGCTACGAGCAGTACTTC. This chain connects TRBV7-8 to TRBJ2-7, with TRBD1 matching 9 bases. The CDR3 runs 15 residues. CDR1 and CDR2 from the germline V gene are SGHVS and FQNEAQ. The ends lost 5 bases at V and 3 bases at J; junction bases unmatched: 8.

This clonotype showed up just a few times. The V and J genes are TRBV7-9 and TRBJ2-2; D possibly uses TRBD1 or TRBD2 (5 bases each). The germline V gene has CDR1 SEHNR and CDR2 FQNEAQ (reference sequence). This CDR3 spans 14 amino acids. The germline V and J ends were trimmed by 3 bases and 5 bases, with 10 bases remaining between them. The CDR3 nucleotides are TGTGCCAGCAGCTTGGGGGTTTTAACCGGGGAGCTGTTTTTT. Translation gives CASSLGVLTGELFF.

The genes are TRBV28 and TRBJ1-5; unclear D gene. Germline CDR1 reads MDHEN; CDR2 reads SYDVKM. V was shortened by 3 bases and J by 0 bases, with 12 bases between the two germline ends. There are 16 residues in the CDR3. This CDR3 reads CASSFRGSSSNQPQHF. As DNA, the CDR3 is TGTGCCAGCAGTTTTAGAGGGAGTTCTAGCAATCAGCCCCAGCATTTT.

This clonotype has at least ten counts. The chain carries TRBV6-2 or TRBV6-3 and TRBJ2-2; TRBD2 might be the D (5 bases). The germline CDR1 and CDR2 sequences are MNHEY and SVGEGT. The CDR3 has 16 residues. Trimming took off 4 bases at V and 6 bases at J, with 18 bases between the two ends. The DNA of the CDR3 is TGTGCCAGCAGTTGGGTGATGCGGGCAATCTCCGGGGAGCTGTTTTTT. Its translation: CASSWVMRAISGELFF.

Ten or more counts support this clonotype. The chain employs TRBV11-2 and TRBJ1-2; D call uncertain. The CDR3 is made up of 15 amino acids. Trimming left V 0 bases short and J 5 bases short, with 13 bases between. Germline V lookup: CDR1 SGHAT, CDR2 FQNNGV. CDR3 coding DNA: TGTGCCAGCAGCTTAGATCAGTTTGGCAGTTATGGCTACACCTTC. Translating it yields CASSLDQFGSYGYTF.

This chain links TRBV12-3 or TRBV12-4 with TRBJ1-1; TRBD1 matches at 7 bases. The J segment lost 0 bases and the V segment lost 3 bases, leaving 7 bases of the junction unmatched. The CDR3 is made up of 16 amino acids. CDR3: CASSLGTDSLNTEAFF. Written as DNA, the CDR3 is TGTGCCAGCAGTTTGGGGACAGACAGCCTGAACACTGAAGCTTTCTTT.

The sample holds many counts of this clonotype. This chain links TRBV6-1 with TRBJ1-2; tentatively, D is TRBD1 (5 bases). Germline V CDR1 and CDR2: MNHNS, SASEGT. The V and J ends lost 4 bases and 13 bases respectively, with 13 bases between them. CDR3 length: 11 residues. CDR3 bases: TGTGCCAGCAGTGTAGCAGGGCACCTCACCTTC. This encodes CASSVAGHLTF.

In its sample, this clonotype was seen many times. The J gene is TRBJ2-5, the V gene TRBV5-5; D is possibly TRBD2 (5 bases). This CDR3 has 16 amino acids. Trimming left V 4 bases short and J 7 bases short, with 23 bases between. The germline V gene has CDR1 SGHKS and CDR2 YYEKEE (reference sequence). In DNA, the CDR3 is TGTGCCAGCAGCCCGCAAGGAGGCGCTTTGGGCGGGACCCAGTACTTC. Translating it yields CASSPQGGALGGTQYF.

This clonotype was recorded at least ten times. The CDR3 bases are TGTGCCAGCAGCGGATACAGGGGAGGAGGATATGGCTACACCTTC. Protein sequence: CASSGYRGGGYGYTF. This chain uses TRBV6-5 with TRBJ1-2; 7 bases fit TRBD1. This CDR3 is built from 15 residues. Looked up from germline, CDR1 is MNHEY and CDR2 is SVGAGI. With 6 bases clipped from V and 5 bases from J, the junction kept 12 bases outside the gene matches.

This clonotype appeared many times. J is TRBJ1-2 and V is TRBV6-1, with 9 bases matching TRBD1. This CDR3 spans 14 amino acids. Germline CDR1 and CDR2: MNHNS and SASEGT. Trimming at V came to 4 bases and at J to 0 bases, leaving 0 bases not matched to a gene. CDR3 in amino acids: CASSGTGANYGYTF. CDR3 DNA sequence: TGTGCCAGCAGTGGGACAGGGGCTAACTATGGCTACACCTTC.

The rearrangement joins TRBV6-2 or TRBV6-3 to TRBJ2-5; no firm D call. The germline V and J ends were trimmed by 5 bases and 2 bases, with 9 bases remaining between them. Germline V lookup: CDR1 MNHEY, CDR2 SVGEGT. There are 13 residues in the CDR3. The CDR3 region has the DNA TGTGCCAGCAGTGACTTGAGTCAAGAGACCCAGTACTTC. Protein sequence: CASSDLSQETQYF.

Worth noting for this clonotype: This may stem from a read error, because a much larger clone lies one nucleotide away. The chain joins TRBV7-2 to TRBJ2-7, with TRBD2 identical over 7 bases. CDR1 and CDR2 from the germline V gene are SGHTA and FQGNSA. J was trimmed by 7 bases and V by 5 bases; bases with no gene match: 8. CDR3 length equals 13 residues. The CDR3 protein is CASSGLVGVEQYF. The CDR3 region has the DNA TGTGCCAGCAGCGGACTAGTGGGGGTTGAGCAGTACTTC.

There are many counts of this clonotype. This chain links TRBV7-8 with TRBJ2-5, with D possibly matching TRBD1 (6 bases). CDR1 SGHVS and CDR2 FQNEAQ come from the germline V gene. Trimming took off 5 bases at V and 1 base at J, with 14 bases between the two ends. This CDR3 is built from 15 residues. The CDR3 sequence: CASSHRQAIQETQYF. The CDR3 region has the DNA TGTGCCAGCAGCCACCGACAGGCCATCCAAGAGACCCAGTACTTC.

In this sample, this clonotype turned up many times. Here the CDR3 DNA reads TGTGCCACCAGGGGACTAGCGGAGACCCAGTACTTC. It encodes CATRGLAETQYF. The gene calls are TRBV24-1 and TRBJ2-5, with TRBD2 matching 10 bases. CDR3 length: 12 residues. The V gene's germline CDR1 is KGHDR and CDR2 SFDVKD. The junction had 0 bases not matched to a gene; V was cut back by 7 bases and J by 5 bases.

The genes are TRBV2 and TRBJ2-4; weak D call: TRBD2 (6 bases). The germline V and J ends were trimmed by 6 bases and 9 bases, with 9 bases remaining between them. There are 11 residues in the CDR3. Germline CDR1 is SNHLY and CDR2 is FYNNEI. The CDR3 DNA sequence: TGTGCCAGCAGACAGGAGGGCATTCAGTACTTC. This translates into CASRQEGIQYF.

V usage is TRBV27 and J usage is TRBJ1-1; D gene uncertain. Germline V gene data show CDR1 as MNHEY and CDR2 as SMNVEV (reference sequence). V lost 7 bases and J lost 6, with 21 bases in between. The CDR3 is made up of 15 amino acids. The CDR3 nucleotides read TGTGCCAGCATCAAACCGAAAGGGAAAACCCCTGAAGCTTTCTTT. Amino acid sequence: CASIKPKGKTPEAFF.

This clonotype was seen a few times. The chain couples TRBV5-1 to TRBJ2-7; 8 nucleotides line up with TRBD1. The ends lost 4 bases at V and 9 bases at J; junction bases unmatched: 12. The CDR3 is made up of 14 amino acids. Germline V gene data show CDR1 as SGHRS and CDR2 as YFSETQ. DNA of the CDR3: TGCGCCAGCAGCAGGGACAGGCCACTGGCGGGGCAGTACTTC. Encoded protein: CASSRDRPLAGQYF. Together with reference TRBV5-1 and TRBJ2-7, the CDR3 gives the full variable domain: KAGVTQTPRYLIKTRGQQVTLSCSPISGHRSVSWYQQTPGQGLQFLFEYFSETQRNKGNFPGRFSGRQFSNSRSEMNVSTLELGDSALYLCASSRDRPLAGQYFGPGTRLTVT.

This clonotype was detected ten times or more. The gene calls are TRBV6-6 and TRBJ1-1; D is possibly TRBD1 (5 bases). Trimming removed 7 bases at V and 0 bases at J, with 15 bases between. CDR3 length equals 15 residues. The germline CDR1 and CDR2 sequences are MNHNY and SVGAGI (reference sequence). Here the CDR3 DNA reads TGTGCCAGCACCAAGACGACAGCCATGAACACTGAAGCTTTCTTT. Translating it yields CASTKTTAMNTEAFF.

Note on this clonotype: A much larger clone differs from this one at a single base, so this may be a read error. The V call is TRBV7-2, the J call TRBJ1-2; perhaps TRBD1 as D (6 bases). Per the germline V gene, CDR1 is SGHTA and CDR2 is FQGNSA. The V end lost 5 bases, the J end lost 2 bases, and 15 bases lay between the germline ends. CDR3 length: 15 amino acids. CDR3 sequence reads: CASSPAGAPNYGYTF. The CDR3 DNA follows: TGTGCCAGCAGCCCCGCGGGGGCCCCCAACTATGGCTACACCTTC.

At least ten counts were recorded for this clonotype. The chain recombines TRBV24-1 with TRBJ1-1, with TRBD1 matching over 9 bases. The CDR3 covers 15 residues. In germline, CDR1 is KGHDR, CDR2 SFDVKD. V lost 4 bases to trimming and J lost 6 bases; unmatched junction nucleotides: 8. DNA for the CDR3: TGTGCCACCAGTGACCATAAAACAGGGGGCTCTGAAGCTTTCTTT. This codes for CATSDHKTGGSEAFF.

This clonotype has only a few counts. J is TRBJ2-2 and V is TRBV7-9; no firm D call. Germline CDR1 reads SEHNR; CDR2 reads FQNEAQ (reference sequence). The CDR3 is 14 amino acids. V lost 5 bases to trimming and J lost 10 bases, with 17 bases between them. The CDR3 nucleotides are TGTGCCAGCAGCCCAGAGACAAGGCATTTGGAGCTGTTTTTT. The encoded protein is CASSPETRHLELFF.

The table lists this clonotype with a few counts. The DNA of the CDR3 is TGTGCCATCCTCCCGGGTTGGGACAAAAAGTATTTT. Amino acid sequence: CAILPGWDKKYF. The rearrangement uses TRBV6-4 and TRBJ2-3; perhaps TRBD1 as D (6 bases). V shed 10 bases and J shed 13 bases, with 21 bases lying between them. The CDR3 loop spans 12 amino acids. Germline V gives CDR1 MRHNA, CDR2 SNTAGT.

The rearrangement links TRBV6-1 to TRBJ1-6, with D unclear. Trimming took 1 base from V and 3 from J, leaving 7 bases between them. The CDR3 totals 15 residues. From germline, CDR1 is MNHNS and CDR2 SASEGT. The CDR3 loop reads CASSEVEGYNSPLHF. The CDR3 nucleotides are TGTGCCAGCAGTGAAGTAGAGGGCTATAATTCACCCCTCCACTTT.

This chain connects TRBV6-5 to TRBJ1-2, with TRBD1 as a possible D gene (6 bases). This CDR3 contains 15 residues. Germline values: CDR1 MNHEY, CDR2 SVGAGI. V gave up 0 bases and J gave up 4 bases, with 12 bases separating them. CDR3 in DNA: TGTGCCAGCAGTTACTCGTCTGACAGGATCTATGGCTACACCTTC. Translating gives CASSYSSDRIYGYTF.

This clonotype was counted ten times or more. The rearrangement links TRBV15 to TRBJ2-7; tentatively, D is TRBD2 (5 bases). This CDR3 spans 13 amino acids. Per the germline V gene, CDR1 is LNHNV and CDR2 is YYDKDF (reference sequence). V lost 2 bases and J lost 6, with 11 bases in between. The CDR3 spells CATSRPRRVEQYF. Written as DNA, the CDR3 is TGTGCCACCAGCAGACCTCGGCGGGTCGAGCAGTACTTC.

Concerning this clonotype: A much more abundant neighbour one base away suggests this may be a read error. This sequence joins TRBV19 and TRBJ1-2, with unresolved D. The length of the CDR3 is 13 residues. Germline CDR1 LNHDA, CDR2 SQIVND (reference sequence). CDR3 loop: CVSLGSPNYGYTF. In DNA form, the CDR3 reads TGTGTCAGCCTTGGGTCCCCTAACTATGGCTACACCTTC.

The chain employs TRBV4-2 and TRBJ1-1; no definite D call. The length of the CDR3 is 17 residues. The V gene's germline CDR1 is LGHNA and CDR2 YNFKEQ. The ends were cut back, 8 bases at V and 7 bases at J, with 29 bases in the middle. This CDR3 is CASEKLWASAISDEAFF. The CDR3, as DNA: TGTGCCAGCGAAAAATTGTGGGCCTCCGCAATTAGCGATGAAGCTTTCTTT.